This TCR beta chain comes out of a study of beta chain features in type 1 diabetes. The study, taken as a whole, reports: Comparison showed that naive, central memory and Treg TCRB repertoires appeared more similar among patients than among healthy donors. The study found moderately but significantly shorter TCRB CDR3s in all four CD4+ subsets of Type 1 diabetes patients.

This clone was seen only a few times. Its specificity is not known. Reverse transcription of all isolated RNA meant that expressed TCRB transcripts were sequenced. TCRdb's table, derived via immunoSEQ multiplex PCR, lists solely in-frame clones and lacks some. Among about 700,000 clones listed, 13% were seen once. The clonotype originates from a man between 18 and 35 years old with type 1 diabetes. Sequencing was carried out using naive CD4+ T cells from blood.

The CDR3 DNA is TGTGCCAGCAGCTTGCAGGGATGGACCGGGGAGCTGTTTTTT. Its protein is CASSLQGWTGELFF. The rearrangement links TRBV11-2 to TRBJ2-2, with D possibly being TRBD1 (5 bases). Trimming stripped 3 bases from V and 5 bases from J, with 10 bases between. The CDR3 totals 14 residues. Germline V gene data show CDR1 as SGHAT and CDR2 as FQNNGV.